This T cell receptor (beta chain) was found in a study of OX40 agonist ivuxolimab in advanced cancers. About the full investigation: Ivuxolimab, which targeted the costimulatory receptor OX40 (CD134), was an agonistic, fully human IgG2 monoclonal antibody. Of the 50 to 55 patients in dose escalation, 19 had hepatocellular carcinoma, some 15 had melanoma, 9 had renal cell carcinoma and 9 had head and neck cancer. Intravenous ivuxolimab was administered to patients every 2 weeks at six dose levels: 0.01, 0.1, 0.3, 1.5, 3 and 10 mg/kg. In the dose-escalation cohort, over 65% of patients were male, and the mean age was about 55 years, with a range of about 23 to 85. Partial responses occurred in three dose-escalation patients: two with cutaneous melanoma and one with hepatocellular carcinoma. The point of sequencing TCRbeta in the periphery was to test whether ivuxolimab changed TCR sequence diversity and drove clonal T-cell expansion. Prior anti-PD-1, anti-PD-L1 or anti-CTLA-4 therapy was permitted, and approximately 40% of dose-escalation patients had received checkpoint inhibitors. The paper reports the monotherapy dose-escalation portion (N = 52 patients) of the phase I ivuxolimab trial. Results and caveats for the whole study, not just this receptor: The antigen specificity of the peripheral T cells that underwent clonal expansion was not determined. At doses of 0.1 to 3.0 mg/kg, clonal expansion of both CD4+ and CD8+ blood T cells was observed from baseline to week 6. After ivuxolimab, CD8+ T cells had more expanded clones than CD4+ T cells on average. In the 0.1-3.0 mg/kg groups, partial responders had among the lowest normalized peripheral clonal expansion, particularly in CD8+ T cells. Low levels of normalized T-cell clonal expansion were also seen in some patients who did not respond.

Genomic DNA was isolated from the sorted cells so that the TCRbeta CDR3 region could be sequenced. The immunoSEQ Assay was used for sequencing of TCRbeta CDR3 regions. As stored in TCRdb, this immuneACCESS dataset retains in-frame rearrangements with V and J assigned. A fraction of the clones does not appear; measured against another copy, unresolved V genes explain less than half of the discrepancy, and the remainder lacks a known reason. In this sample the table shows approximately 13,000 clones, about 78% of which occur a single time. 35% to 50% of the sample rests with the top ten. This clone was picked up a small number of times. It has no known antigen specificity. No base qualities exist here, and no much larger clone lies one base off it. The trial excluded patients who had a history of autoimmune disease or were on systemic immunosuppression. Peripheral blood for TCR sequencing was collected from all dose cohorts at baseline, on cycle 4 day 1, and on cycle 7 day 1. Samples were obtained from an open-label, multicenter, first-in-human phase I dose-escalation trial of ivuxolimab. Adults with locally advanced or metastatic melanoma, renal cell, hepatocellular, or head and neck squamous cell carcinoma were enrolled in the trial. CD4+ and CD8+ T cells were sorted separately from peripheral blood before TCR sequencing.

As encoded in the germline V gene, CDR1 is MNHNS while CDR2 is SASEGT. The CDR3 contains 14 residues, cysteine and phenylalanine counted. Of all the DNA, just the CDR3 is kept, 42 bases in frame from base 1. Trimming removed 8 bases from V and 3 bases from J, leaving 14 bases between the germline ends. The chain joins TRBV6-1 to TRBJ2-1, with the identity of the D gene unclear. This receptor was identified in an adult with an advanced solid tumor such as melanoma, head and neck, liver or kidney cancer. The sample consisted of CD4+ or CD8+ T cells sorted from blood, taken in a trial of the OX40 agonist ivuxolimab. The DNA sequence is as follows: TGTGCCAGCCTTGAATCGCGGATCTACAATGAGCAGTTCTTC. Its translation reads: CASLESRIYNEQFF.